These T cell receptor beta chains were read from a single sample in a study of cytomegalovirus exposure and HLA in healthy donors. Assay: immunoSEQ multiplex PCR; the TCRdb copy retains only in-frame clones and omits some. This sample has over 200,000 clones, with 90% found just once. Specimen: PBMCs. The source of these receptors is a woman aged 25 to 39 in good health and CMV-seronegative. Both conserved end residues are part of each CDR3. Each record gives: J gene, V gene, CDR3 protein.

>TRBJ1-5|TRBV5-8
CASSFGGQPQHF
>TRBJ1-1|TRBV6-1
CASGDRVMNTEAFF
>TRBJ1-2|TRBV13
CAGRPGANYGYTF
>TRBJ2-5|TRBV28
CASSLLGGAYQETQYF
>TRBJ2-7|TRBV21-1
CASRLTRALRYEQYF
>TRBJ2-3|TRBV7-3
CASSLVAASGIFQDTQYF
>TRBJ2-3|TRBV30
CAWSRAGGWGTDTQYF
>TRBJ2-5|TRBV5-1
CASSGLIQGQSGYPQETQYF
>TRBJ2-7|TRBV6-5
CASSLSGSYEQYF
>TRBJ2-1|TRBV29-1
CSVPLVNTFYNEQFF
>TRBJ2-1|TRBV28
CASSLGTGVTYNEQFF
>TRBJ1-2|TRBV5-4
CASSLVDSPNYGYTF
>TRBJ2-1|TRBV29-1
CSVEDYRRRNNEQFF
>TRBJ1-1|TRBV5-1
CASSLAQVNTEAFF
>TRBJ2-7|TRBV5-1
CASSWSDTSGRTIPYVQYF
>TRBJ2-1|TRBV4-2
CASSQGDRGKGEQFF
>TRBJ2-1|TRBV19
CASSPAGTGIYNEQFF
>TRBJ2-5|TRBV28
CASAREVETQYF
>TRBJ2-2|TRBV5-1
CASSLLAGVLGGELFF
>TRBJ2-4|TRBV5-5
CASSPLGQGGNIQYF
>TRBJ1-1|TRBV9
CASSDGQNTEAFF
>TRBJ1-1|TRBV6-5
CASSYGGGGTEAFF
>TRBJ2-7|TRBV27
CASRSDRDRDYEQYF
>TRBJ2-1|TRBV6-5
CASSYTGTLPRNEQFF
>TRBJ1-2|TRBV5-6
CASSLGTGGNYGYTF
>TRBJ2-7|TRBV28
CASRGDRLSYEQYF
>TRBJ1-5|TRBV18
CASFGSLNQPQHF
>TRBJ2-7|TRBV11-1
CASSFRGLAGGGTYEQYF
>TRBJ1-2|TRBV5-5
CASSLGLSDGGYTF
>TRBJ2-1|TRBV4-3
CASSQDFLGGDEQFF
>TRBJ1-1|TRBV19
CASTLGRPTEAFF
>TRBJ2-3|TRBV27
CASSLSFGGRASTDTQYF
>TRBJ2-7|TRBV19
CASSIGGPTYEQYF
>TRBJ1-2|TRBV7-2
CASSLGAALRVYGYTF
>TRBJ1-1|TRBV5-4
CASSLVDSEAFF
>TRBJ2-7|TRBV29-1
CSVQGHEQYF
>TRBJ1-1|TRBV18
CASSPTGVGGSKNTEAFF
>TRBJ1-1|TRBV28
CASSSPGYMNTEAFF
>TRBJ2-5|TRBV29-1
CSVEVSGVAVETQYF
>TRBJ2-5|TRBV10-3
CASREYTVETQYF
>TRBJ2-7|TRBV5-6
CASSSFLAGGIYEQYF